This T cell receptor (beta chain) derives from a study of low-dose radiotherapy and immunotherapy resistance in tumors. Noted time point: before trial treatment. Each donor was administered nivolumab, ipilimumab, aspirin, low-dose cyclophosphamide and low-dose radiotherapy. The presence of advanced solid tumors lacking tumor-infiltrating lymphocytes characterized eligible patients. This clonotype was observed many times. The CDR3 is made up of 13 amino acids. First-strand cDNA relied on TRAV- and TRBV-specific primers spanning alpha and beta chains. It was with a constant-region primer and a V-primer adapter that TCRs were amplified over around 19 PCR cycles. TCRdb fed the reads into MiXCR, producing one record per CDR3 protein. Here the sample spans tens of thousands of distinct CDR3 sequences, 18% being singletons.

The V gene is TRBV1, the J gene TRBJ2-5; the table's D call, TRBD2, has no DNA check behind it. TRBV1 is deemed a pseudogene. The specimen was PBMCs, collected before treatment. This receptor was obtained from a male donor with prostate cancer. Written as DNA, the CDR3 is TGCACCACTTCGACTAGCCCCTGGGAGACCCAGTACTTC. Residues: CTTSTSPWETQYF.